Below are 3 T cell receptor beta chains sequenced from a single sample in a study of cytomegalovirus exposure and HLA in healthy donors. Primers for the PCR totalled 60 Vbeta and 13 Jbeta. The method was immunoSEQ multiplex PCR; TCRdb's version includes in-frame clones alone and lacks a portion of them. Of some 160,000 clones listed, 77% are singletons. What was sequenced was PBMCs. The receptors here all came from a young woman in good health and CMV-seronegative.

The J gene is TRBJ2-5, the V gene TRBV5-1; tentatively, D is TRBD2 (7 bases). Germline-derived CDR1 and CDR2 are SGHRS and YFSETQ. There are 14 residues in the CDR3. The germline V and J ends were trimmed by 4 bases and 5 bases, with 15 bases remaining between them. The CDR3 is CASSVYREGETQYF. The DNA of the CDR3 is TGCGCCAGCAGCGTATACAGGGAGGGGGAGACCCAGTACTTC.

This clone was counted only a few times. The rearrangement joins TRBV19 to TRBJ2-7; D is perhaps TRBD1 (6 bases). This CDR3 has 15 amino acids. Deletions cut 0 bases from V and 3 bases from J, with 12 bases between. Germline CDR1 and CDR2: LNHDA and SQIVND (reference sequence). CDR3 sequence reads: CASSIDLGQRYEQYF. The CDR3 DNA sequence: TGTGCCAGTAGTATAGATCTCGGACAGCGCTACGAGCAGTACTTC.

This sequence joins TRBV19 and TRBJ1-3; 7 bases agree with TRBD1. This CDR3 has 15 amino acids. J lost 0 bases, V lost 7 bases, and 6 bases had no gene match. Germline V gene sequence: CDR1 LNHDA, CDR2 SQIVND (reference sequence). The CDR3 protein is CASIPGQVSGNTIYF. Written as DNA, the CDR3 is TGTGCCAGTATCCCAGGACAGGTCTCTGGAAACACCATATATTTT. Variable domain in full (rest from reference TRBV19 and TRBJ1-3): DGGITQSPKYLFRKEGQNVTLSCEQNLNHDAMYWYRQDPGQGLRLIYYSQIVNDFQKGDIAEGYSVSREKKESFPLTVTSAQKNPTAFYLCASIPGQVSGNTIYFGEGSWLTVV.